This TCR beta chain originates from a study of T cell responses to AZD1222 COVID-19 vaccine. Measured with immunoSEQ multiplex PCR; TCRdb has only the in-frame clones, and not every one. The sample shows about 170,000 clones, roughly nine tenths of them seen only once. Notes on the study in general: Repertoire sampling occurred only after the peak T cell response. Regions 160-218 and 743-854 dominated among vaccine-associated CD4 TCRs spanning spike. Nearly half of spike-specific TCRs reportedly target variant regions that are unmutated in the B.1.351 and B.1.1.7 variants. With two AZD1222 doses given, Spike-specific TCR breadth and depth both rose.

For this clone: Its antigen remains unidentified.

The CDR3 loop spans 15 amino acids. Between the trimmed V and J ends, which lost 6 bases and 0 bases, there was a span of 12 bases. Germline values: CDR1 GTSNPN, CDR2 SVGIG (reference sequence). The TCR sequence derives from an adult in good health. V is TRBV30 and J is TRBJ2-6; possible D gene TRBD2, 5 bases. This specimen consisted of peripheral blood, obtained on day 0 of AZD1222 vaccination. This chain's CDR3 is CACVRGASGANVLTF. Written as DNA, the CDR3 is TGTGCCTGCGTCCGGGGAGCCTCTGGGGCCAACGTCCTGACTTTC.